The 9 T cell receptor beta chains given below trace back to one sample, sequenced in a study of identical twins. TCRdb re-derived calls from the 5' RACE reads in MiXCR, one entry per CDR3 protein. The sample carries 280,000 or so distinct CDR3 sequences, approximately 8% recorded once. This sample also belongs to another study, concerning yellow fever vaccine responses in identical twins.

Source material: memory (CD45RO+) T cells sorted from blood. Every receptor here comes from a woman between 18 and 29 years old in good health.

This clonotype has a handful of counts. The chain links TRBV4-2 to TRBJ2-2; 7 nucleotides line up with TRBD2. The CDR3 totals 15 residues. Germline V lookup: CDR1 LGHNA, CDR2 YNFKEQ. The V and J ends lost 4 bases and 3 bases, in that order; junction bases with no gene match: 5. CDR3 amino acids: CASSRGTTDTGELFF. DNA for the CDR3: TGTGCCAGCAGCCGAGGGACTACCGACACCGGGGAGCTGTTTTTT.

This clonotype was seen more than once but under ten times. This rearrangement joins TRBV2 to TRBJ2-7; 8 nucleotides match TRBD2. The germline V gene encodes CDR1 SNHLY and CDR2 FYNNEI. The CDR3 is 14 amino acids. The V gene end was trimmed by 5 bases and the J gene end by 3 bases; junction bases not matched to a gene: 6. CDR3 sequence: CASSLLAANYEQYF. CDR3 nucleotide sequence: TGTGCCAGCAGTTTACTAGCGGCCAACTACGAGCAGTACTTC.

In this sample, this clonotype turned up a few times. This chain links TRBV6-5 with TRBJ1-1; D is uncertain. Germline assignment: CDR1 MNHEY and CDR2 SVGAGI. CDR3 length: 14 residues. V lost 3 bases, J lost 1 base, and 9 bases lay in between. CDR3 sequence reads: CASSYGPPNTEAFF. CDR3 in DNA: TGTGCCAGCAGTTATGGGCCACCGAACACTGAAGCTTTCTTT.

Many counts were recorded for this clonotype. J is TRBJ2-2 and V is TRBV15; D remains ambiguous. From germline, CDR1 is LNHNV and CDR2 YYDKDF (reference sequence). This CDR3 is 14 amino acids long. V lost 1 base and J lost 6, with 9 bases in between. DNA of the CDR3: TGTGCCACCAGCAGAGCGCTACTTCCCGGGGAGCTGTTTTTT. Its translation is CATSRALLPGELFF.

This clonotype has at least ten counts. CDR3 sequence reads: CASSSGNPTDTQYF. The CDR3 nucleotides are TGCGCCAGCAGCTCCGGCAATCCCACAGATACGCAGTATTTT. The rearrangement joins TRBV5-1 to TRBJ2-3; D gene ambiguous. The CDR3 totals 14 residues. V dropped 3 bases and J dropped 2 bases, with 10 bases sitting between them. The germline gives CDR1 SGHRS, CDR2 YFSETQ.

This clonotype was seen at least ten times. This chain links TRBV10-3 with TRBJ1-1; D call uncertain. Trimming pared 0 bases from V and 3 bases from J, leaving 5 bases between. There are 13 residues in the CDR3. Germline-derived CDR1 and CDR2 are ENHRY and SYGVKD. CDR3 in amino acids: CAISESTDTEAFF. CDR3 bases: TGTGCCATCAGTGAGTCAACCGACACTGAAGCTTTCTTT.

This clonotype was recorded at least ten times. V is TRBV27 and J is TRBJ2-7, with TRBD2 matching 7 bases. The CDR3 runs 12 residues. The germline CDR1 and CDR2 sequences are MNHEY and SMNVEV (reference sequence). V gave up 6 bases and J gave up 7 bases; unmatched junction bases: 6. The CDR3 coding sequence is TGTGCCAGCAGCCGCTGGGGGGGAGAGCAGTACTTC. It is translated as CASSRWGGEQYF.

This chain connects TRBV10-3 to TRBJ2-7, with D unclear. The CDR3 totals 16 residues. CDR1 is ENHRY, CDR2 SYGVKD, per germline. Trimming removed 0 bases at V and 6 bases at J, with 18 bases between. DNA for the CDR3: TGTGCCATCAGTGAGTCGACTGGTTTGTTGTTAGGCGAGCAGTACTTC. Amino acid sequence: CAISESTGLLLGEQYF.

The rearrangement joins TRBV2 to TRBJ2-1, with 8 bases matching TRBD2. CDR3 size: 14 residues. Germline CDR1 SNHLY, CDR2 FYNNEI. Trimming at V came to 4 bases and at J to 8 bases, leaving 7 bases not matched to a gene. The CDR3 bases are TGTGCCAGCAGTGTTCAGCGGGAGAACCATGAGCAGTTCTTC. It specifies CASSVQRENHEQFF.